This T cell receptor beta chain was captured by sequencing in a study of cytomegalovirus exposure and HLA in healthy donors. Points on this clone: What it recognizes is unknown.

This CDR3 has 15 amino acids. Germline V gives CDR1 SGHRS, CDR2 YFSETQ. The PCR made use of 60 Vbeta and 13 Jbeta primers. Here immunoSEQ multiplex PCR was the method, and the copy in TCRdb shows in-frame clones only, minus some. The data contain around 110,000 clones, around 80% of them singletons. General study findings and limits: The sole available immune exposure information was CMV serostatus. Three CMV-associated chains were confirmed in vitro to be specific for CMV antigens.

This sequence was found in a man under 40 in good health and CMV-seronegative. Sequenced: PBMCs. This chain connects TRBV5-1 to TRBJ2-7, with 7 bases identical to TRBD1. TRBJ2-5 matches the DNA end more closely, so the J call is doubtful. CDR3 sequence: CASSTNRGREETQYF. As DNA, the CDR3 is TGCGCCAGCAGCACCAACAGGGGACGAGAAGAGACCCAGTACTTC.